Presented here are 13 T cell receptor beta chains from one specimen sequenced in a study of radiotherapy plus CTLA-4 blockade in lung cancer. Using immunoSEQ multiplex PCR, the repertoire was profiled, and TCRdb retains in-frame clones only, with some absent. The repertoire includes about 120,000 clones, just under 90% of them detected once, and 5.5% to 7% sits in the top ten. The sample in question was peripheral blood, obtained from a patient treated with radiotherapy plus ipilimumab. Receptors were obtained from a human donor with non-small cell lung cancer that progressed on radiotherapy plus ipilimumab.

The chain couples TRBV5-5 to TRBJ2-1; D not resolved. Trimming shortened V by 2 bases and J by 10 bases, and 16 bases separated the two germline ends. Looked up from germline, CDR1 is SGHKS and CDR2 is YYEKEE (reference sequence). This CDR3 contains 14 residues. CDR3 DNA: TGTGCCAGCAGCTTTTCTTGGATGATGGCGGAGCAGTTCTTC. This encodes CASSFSWMMAEQFF.

This clone was recorded only once. At one of its ends the junction is not consistent with the germline gene, which may arise from a read error. V usage is TRBV11-2 and J usage is TRBJ2-1, with 10 bases aligning to TRBD2. This CDR3 has 13 residues. In germline, CDR1 is SGHAT, CDR2 FQNNGV. As DNA, the CDR3 is TGTGCCAGCAGCTTTGATCGAGCGGGAGGGCCGCTCTTC. Translating it yields CASSFDRAGGPLF.

V usage is TRBV12-5 and J usage is TRBJ2-3; 8 bases fit TRBD1. Germline V gene sequence: CDR1 LGHNT, CDR2 FRNRAP. J gave up 3 bases and V 6 bases, and 2 bases lay outside the gene matches. This CDR3 comprises 13 residues. Here the CDR3 DNA reads TGTGCTAGTGGGGACAGGGTGACAGATACGCAGTATTTT. It translates to CASGDRVTDTQYF.

V and J are TRBV7-8 and TRBJ2-3; 11 bases are shared with TRBD2. Germline V lookup: CDR1 SGHVS, CDR2 FQNEAQ. After removal of 0 bases from V and 3 bases from J, the junction contained 11 bases not matched to a gene. This CDR3 contains 19 residues. The CDR3 nucleotides read TGTGCCAGCAGCTTAGCGCTGGGGACTAGCGGATCGGGGACAGATACGCAGTATTTT. Translation gives CASSLALGTSGSGTDTQYF. The entire variable domain, with the rest obtained from reference TRBV7-8 and TRBJ2-3, is as follows: GAGVSQSPRYKVAKRGQDVALRCDPISGHVSLFWYQQALGQGPEFLTYFQNEAQLDKSGLPSDRFFAERPEGSVSTLKIQRTQQEDSAVYLCASSLALGTSGSGTDTQYFGPGTRLTVL.

The chain recombines TRBV29-1 with TRBJ2-3, with D unresolved. Germline CDR1 and CDR2: SQVTM and ANQGSEA. Trimming cost V 4 bases and J 2 bases, with 7 bases left between them. The CDR3 consists of 12 residues. The CDR3 DNA follows: TGCAGCGTTGTTCAAACCACAGATACGCAGTATTTT. Residues: CSVVQTTDTQYF.

The chain carries TRBV2 and TRBJ1-4, with 8 nucleotides matching TRBD1. Per the germline V gene, CDR1 is SNHLY and CDR2 is FYNNEI. The CDR3 length is 15 residues. Trimming cost V 6 bases and J 8 bases; bases outside gene matches: 11. CDR3 protein: CASRQDRVSSEKLFF. The DNA of the CDR3 is TGTGCCAGCAGACAGGACAGGGTGTCTAGCGAAAAACTGTTTTTT.

V gene TRBV28 combines with J gene TRBJ1-4, with unresolved D. The length of the CDR3 is 15 residues. V lost 4 bases and J lost 6, with 15 bases in between. Germline CDR1 reads MDHEN; CDR2 reads SYDVKM. The CDR3 bases are TGTGCCAGCAGTTCAGAGACAAGAAGGGATGAAAAACTGTTTTTT. Residues: CASSSETRRDEKLFF.

This clone turned up a few times. The germline gene is not matched at one end of the junction; a read error may be the cause. CDR3 in amino acids: CASSQGDEQYF. The CDR3 nucleotides read TGCGCCAGCAGTCAAGGCGACGAGCAGTACTTC. This sequence joins TRBV4-1 and TRBJ2-7; no firm D call. Germline V gives CDR1 MGHRA, CDR2 YSYEKL. There are 11 residues in the CDR3.

This chain joins TRBV19 and TRBJ2-7, with 9 bases fitting TRBD2. Per germline, CDR1 LNHDA and CDR2 SQIVND (reference sequence). The V and J ends lost 10 bases and 2 bases, in that order; junction bases with no gene match: 12. The CDR3 has 15 residues. This CDR3 is CATKVAGGPTYEQYF. The CDR3 DNA reads as TGTGCCACCAAAGTGGCGGGAGGGCCCACCTACGAGCAGTACTTC.

The rearrangement uses TRBV2 and TRBJ2-3, with 13 positions matching TRBD2. The germline gives CDR1 SNHLY, CDR2 FYNNEI. The junction had 8 bases not matched to a gene; V was cut back by 4 bases and J by 7 bases. The CDR3 length is 16 residues. The CDR3: CASSGGLAGDNHTQYF. Here the CDR3 DNA reads TGTGCCAGCAGTGGAGGACTAGCGGGAGATAATCATACGCAGTATTTT.

The genes are TRBV29-1 and TRBJ2-3; TRBD1 matches 9 bases. The V segment lost 7 bases and the J segment 3 bases; nucleotides outside the gene matches: 8. This CDR3 contains 14 residues. CDR1 is SQVTM and CDR2 is ANQGSEA in the germline V gene. This chain's CDR3 is CSGLRDRATDTQYF. For the CDR3, the DNA is TGCAGCGGCCTCCGGGACAGGGCGACAGATACGCAGTATTTT.

This clone was seen once. The chain employs TRBV5-6 and TRBJ2-7, with 10 bases fitting TRBD1. J lost 2 bases, V lost 7 bases, and 6 bases had no gene match. Germline V gene lookup returns CDR1 SGHDT and CDR2 YYEEEE. CDR3 length equals 14 residues. The CDR3 region is CASAGTGDPYEQYF. The DNA of the CDR3 is TGTGCCAGCGCAGGGACAGGGGATCCCTACGAGCAGTACTTC.

In regard to this clone: Different DNA sequences within this sample yield the same CDR3. The chain employs TRBV4-2 and TRBJ1-5; a weak D match, TRBD1 (5 bases). The CDR3 sequence is 16 residues long. V gave up 0 bases and J gave up 1 base, with 10 bases separating them. CDR1 is LGHNA and CDR2 is YNFKEQ in the germline V gene. The CDR3 region is CASSQDGAGSNQPQHF. CDR3 nucleotide sequence: TGTGCCAGCAGCCAAGATGGGGCGGGGAGCAATCAGCCCCAGCATTTT.